A single sample is the source of the 31 T cell receptor beta chains below, sequenced in a study of T cell repertoires in cytomegalovirus infection (dated by TCRdb to between 2017 and 2020). What these receptors recognize is not known. TCRdb shows the sequencer as Illumina HiSeq 1500. Clones were called with MiXCR by TCRdb after fastp trimmed the public reads at Q25, and only in-frame beta chains were retained. Rows with a matching CDR3 protein are joined into one entry that keeps the most common DNA and genes. This sample comprises hundreds of thousands of distinct CDR3 sequences, roughly a third of them detected only once. The top ten clonotypes cover roughly 20% of the sample. Interpreted using the paper, the treatment or condition label stands for: in vitro stimulation with specific CMV peptide epitopes to enrich CMV-specific T cells. The sequencing here drew on cultured PBMCs, taken from culture after CMV antigen stimulation. The receptors come from a human donor in good health (CMV status not recorded). Some clones in this sample may be carry-over from other donors' samples.

CDR3 protein: CASSPGTGNNYNEQFF. Here the CDR3 DNA reads TGTGCCAGCAGCCCCGGGACAGGGAACAACTACAATGAGCAGTTCTTC. The V gene is TRBV11-1, the J gene TRBJ2-1, with TRBD1 matching over 9 bases. With 5 bases clipped from V and 3 bases from J, the junction kept 8 bases outside the gene matches. This CDR3 is built from 16 residues. Germline lookup yields CDR1 SGHAT and CDR2 FQDESV (reference sequence). The entire variable domain, with the rest obtained from reference TRBV11-1 and TRBJ2-1, is as follows: EAEVAQSPRYKITEKSQAVAFWCDPISGHATLYWYRQILGQGPELLVQFQDESVVDDSQLPKDRFSAERLKGVDSTLKIQPAELGDSAMYLCASSPGTGNNYNEQFFGPGTRLTVL.

The rearrangement uses TRBV29-1 and TRBJ1-2; D unresolved. The V end lost 4 bases, the J end lost 4 bases, and 13 bases lay between the germline ends. Germline lookup yields CDR1 SQVTM and CDR2 ANQGSEA. The CDR3 totals 13 residues. The CDR3: CSVVAGVGYGYTF. CDR3 DNA sequence: TGCAGCGTTGTTGCAGGCGTGGGCTATGGCTACACCTTC.

This clonotype turned up a few times. This chain links TRBV12-5 with TRBJ2-5; D unresolved. Per the germline V gene, CDR1 is LGHNT and CDR2 is FRNRAP. With 1 base removed from V and 4 bases from J, the gap between germline ends came to 7 bases. This CDR3 has 13 amino acids. CDR3 DNA sequence: TGTGCTAGTGGTTTGGCCCTCCGAGAGACCCAGTACTTC. Translation gives CASGLALRETQYF. The full variable domain, with the rest looked up from reference TRBV12-5 and TRBJ2-5, is DARVTQTPRHKVTEMGQEVTMRCQPILGHNTVFWYRQTMMQGLELLAYFRNRAPLDDSGMPKDRFSAEMPDATLATLKIQPSEPRDSAVYFCASGLALRETQYFGPGTRLLVL.

In this sample, this clonotype turned up a few times. The chain links TRBV12-3 or TRBV12-4 to TRBJ1-1; D is perhaps TRBD1 (5 bases). CDR3 length: 12 amino acids. With 5 bases removed from V and 11 bases from J, the gap between germline ends came to 15 bases. The CDR3 DNA sequence: TGTGCCAGCAGTGCCAACCCAGGGTTCGCTTTCTTT. It translates to CASSANPGFAFF.

The chain is built from TRBV12-5 and TRBJ2-1; 8 nucleotides match TRBD2. This CDR3 spans 15 amino acids. Germline V gene lookup returns CDR1 LGHNT and CDR2 FRNRAP. After removal of 0 bases from V and 5 bases from J, the junction contained 3 bases not matched to a gene. CDR3: CASGLVAGVNNEQFF. CDR3 bases: TGTGCTAGTGGTTTGGTAGCGGGGGTTAACAATGAGCAGTTCTTC.

V usage is TRBV7-9 and J usage is TRBJ2-1; the D is unclear. With 5 bases removed from V and 8 bases from J, the gap between germline ends came to 10 bases. Germline V CDR1 and CDR2: SEHNR, FQNEAQ (reference sequence). The CDR3 is 12 residues long. DNA for the CDR3: TGTGCCAGCAGCGACGGTACGGATGAGCAGTTCTTC. It specifies CASSDGTDEQFF.

V gene TRBV25-1 combines with J gene TRBJ1-4; D perhaps matches TRBD1 (5 bases). Trimming took off 5 bases at V and 3 bases at J, with 13 bases between the two ends. This CDR3 has 15 residues. The germline CDR1 and CDR2 sequences are MGHDK and SYGVNS. The CDR3 sequence: CASSRGGDSNEKLFF. CDR3 in DNA: TGTGCCAGCAGTAGGGGAGGAGATTCTAATGAAAAACTGTTTTTT.

There are a few counts of this clonotype. The chain uses TRBV11-3 and TRBJ1-1; 7 bases are shared with TRBD1. The CDR3 is 13 amino acids. V shed 3 bases and J 6 bases; nucleotides not matched to a gene: 4. Germline CDR1 SGHNT, CDR2 YENEEA. The CDR3 DNA sequence: TGTGCCAGCAGCTTTGAGGGGGCTGCTGAAGCTTTCTTT. Translating gives CASSFEGAAEAFF.

The chain uses TRBV7-6 and TRBJ1-4, with 7 nucleotides matching TRBD1. Trimming cost V 8 bases and J 8 bases; bases outside gene matches: 8. This CDR3 contains 13 residues. The germline V gene has CDR1 SGHVS and CDR2 FNYEAQ. The CDR3 bases are TGTGCCAGCGGAGAGACAGGGATAGAAAAACTGTTTTTT. Its protein product is CASGETGIEKLFF.

This clonotype was found a few times. V is TRBV4-1 and J is TRBJ1-4; D is unclear. Germline V gene data show CDR1 as MGHRA and CDR2 as YSYEKL. V was trimmed by 4 bases and J by 0 bases, leaving 15 bases between them. CDR3 length equals 17 residues. The CDR3, as DNA: TGCGCCAGCAGCCCCCGGGAGAGGGCTGCAACTAATGAAAAACTGTTTTTT. Translated, it gives CASSPRERAATNEKLFF.

This chain links TRBV6-2 or TRBV6-3 with TRBJ1-1; the D gene is possibly TRBD1 (5 bases). With 4 bases removed from V and 4 bases from J, the gap between germline ends came to 13 bases. The CDR3 is made up of 14 amino acids. The germline gives CDR1 MNHEY, CDR2 SVGEGT. The DNA of the CDR3 is TGTGCCAGCAGTTTTAGGGGATCGGGCACTGAAGCTTTCTTT. This translates into CASSFRGSGTEAFF.

This clonotype has more than one count but fewer than ten. The rearrangement uses TRBV7-2 and TRBJ2-3; 14 bases map to TRBD2. J lost 11 bases, V lost 5 bases, and 9 bases had no gene match. The V gene's germline CDR1 is SGHTA and CDR2 FQGNSA. The CDR3 length is 15 residues. The DNA for the CDR3 is TGTGCCAGCAGCGGGACCGGGACTAGCGGGGGTCAGCAGTATTTT. Translation: CASSGTGTSGGQQYF.

Here the CDR3 reads CASSLVVGVHTGELFF. CDR3 sequence (DNA): TGTGCCAGCAGCTTAGTTGTCGGGGTGCACACCGGGGAGCTGTTTTTT. The chain carries TRBV7-9 and TRBJ2-2; D is possibly TRBD2 (5 bases). Germline V gives CDR1 SEHNR, CDR2 FQNEAQ (reference sequence). The CDR3 totals 16 residues. Trimming pared 1 base from V and 3 bases from J, leaving 12 bases between.

This clonotype occurred many times. This CDR3 reads CASSTEDRTQYF. CDR3 in DNA: TGTGCCAGCAGTACCGAGGACAGGACGCAGTATTTT. This rearrangement joins TRBV7-8 to TRBJ2-3, with 7 bases aligning to TRBD1. V lost 6 bases and J lost 9; bases outside the gene matches: 6. Per the germline V gene, CDR1 is SGHVS and CDR2 is FQNEAQ. The CDR3 covers 12 residues.

This clonotype was counted at least ten times. The CDR3: CASSSKGTSGSYEQYF. The CDR3 DNA follows: TGTGCCAGCAGCTCCAAGGGGACTAGCGGGAGCTACGAGCAGTACTTC. This chain connects TRBV7-2 to TRBJ2-7; TRBD2 matches at 14 bases. Germline values: CDR1 SGHTA, CDR2 FQGNSA. This CDR3 spans 16 amino acids. V trimming: 4 bases; J trimming: 3 bases; junction bases outside the gene matches: 5.

The chain links TRBV28 to TRBJ2-1; 9 bases align to TRBD2. Germline CDR1 reads MDHEN; CDR2 reads SYDVKM. The CDR3 totals 16 residues. V lost 5 bases, J lost 5 bases, and 10 bases stayed unmatched. The CDR3 reads CASSLRGGVKDNEQFF. CDR3 nucleotide sequence: TGTGCCAGCAGTCTTCGCGGGGGGGTAAAGGACAATGAGCAGTTCTTC.

The sample holds a few counts of this clonotype. The gene calls are TRBV30 and TRBJ1-1; unclear D gene. V lost 2 bases and J 1 base, leaving 11 bases between the germline ends. The CDR3 is 14 residues long. Germline CDR1 reads GTSNPN; CDR2 reads SVGIG (reference sequence). The CDR3 coding sequence is TGTGCCTGGAGTTTCTTGGTGGGGAACACTGAAGCTTTCTTT. Amino acids: CAWSFLVGNTEAFF.

The chain links TRBV10-2 to TRBJ2-7; D gene ambiguous. The CDR3 has 17 amino acids. The V gene lost 0 bases and the J gene lost 0 bases, with 15 bases spanning the gap. Germline CDR1 reads WSHSY; CDR2 reads SAAADI. In nucleotides, the CDR3 is TGCGCCAGCAGTGAGTCTGAGACCCAGAGTGGCTCCTACGAGCAGTACTTC. Protein product: CASSESETQSGSYEQYF.

The V call is TRBV6-1, the J call TRBJ2-3, with D unresolved. The length of the CDR3 is 16 residues. The V end lost 6 bases, the J end lost 1 base, and 17 bases lay between the germline ends. Germline values: CDR1 MNHNS, CDR2 SASEGT. DNA for the CDR3: TGTGCCAGCAGCCCTACAGACGCATGGGGCACAGATACGCAGTATTTT. This gives the protein CASSPTDAWGTDTQYF.

V gene TRBV6-1 combines with J gene TRBJ2-3, with 8 bases that match TRBD1. Germline V gives CDR1 MNHNS, CDR2 SASEGT. CDR3 size: 17 residues. V was pared by 4 bases and J by 3 bases, with 12 bases of the junction left unmatched. CDR3 residues: CASSVRQGLLLTDTQYF. CDR3 nucleotides: TGTGCCAGCAGTGTACGACAGGGGTTGTTGTTAACAGATACGCAGTATTTT.

Many counts were recorded for this clonotype. This chain connects TRBV7-2 to TRBJ1-5; 8 nucleotides match TRBD1. Germline loops: CDR1 SGHTA, CDR2 FQGNSA. This CDR3 has 15 residues. The trim removed 4 bases at V and 2 bases at J, leaving 4 bases unmatched. CDR3 sequence (DNA): TGTGCCAGCAGCTCAGGACAGGGAGGCAATCAGCCCCAGCATTTT. Translation: CASSSGQGGNQPQHF.

This clonotype was observed once. The chain employs TRBV12-5 and TRBJ2-3; D is undetermined. Germline V gene data show CDR1 as LGHNT and CDR2 as FRNRAP. The germline V and J ends were trimmed by 4 bases and 6 bases, with 11 bases remaining between them. The CDR3 has 13 residues. Here the CDR3 DNA reads TGTGCTAGTGGTTCGGAAGAAAGGGATACGCAGTATTTT. This gives the protein CASGSEERDTQYF.

This chain joins TRBV20-1 and TRBJ1-6; D is perhaps TRBD1 (6 bases). The CDR3 has 13 amino acids. The V gene lost 3 bases and the J gene lost 7 bases, with 10 bases spanning the gap. CDR1 and CDR2 from the germline V gene are DFQATT and SNEGSKA (reference sequence). The CDR3 reads CSARFTGNSPLHF. CDR3 DNA: TGCAGTGCTAGGTTTACAGGGAATTCACCCCTCCACTTT.

The chain joins TRBV15 to TRBJ2-3, with D unresolved. Per the germline V gene, CDR1 is LNHNV and CDR2 is YYDKDF (reference sequence). There are 11 residues in the CDR3. Between the trimmed V and J ends, which lost 4 bases and 6 bases, there was a span of 5 bases. The CDR3 nucleotides are TGTGCCACCAGCAACGATGATACGCAGTATTTT. This encodes CATSNDDTQYF.

This clonotype showed up just a few times. The chain combines TRBV11-2 with TRBJ2-3; 15 bases fit TRBD2. From germline, CDR1 is SGHAT and CDR2 FQNNGV. CDR3 length: 19 residues. V gave up 5 bases and J gave up 4 bases; unmatched junction bases: 13. CDR3 nucleotide sequence: TGTGCCAGCAGCCCGCTCGGGACTAGCGGGGGGTATCGGGCAGATACGCAGTATTTT. Translated, it gives CASSPLGTSGGYRADTQYF.

This clonotype was observed a handful of times. The V call is TRBV19, the J call TRBJ2-7, with D possibly TRBD2 on 5 matching bases. Trimming shortened V by 3 bases and J by 2 bases, and 11 bases separated the two germline ends. The CDR3 has 14 amino acids. The germline V gene has CDR1 LNHDA and CDR2 SQIVND (reference sequence). CDR3 protein: CASSMRWETYEQYF. The CDR3 nucleotides are TGTGCCAGTAGTATGAGGTGGGAGACCTACGAGCAGTACTTC. Supplemented by reference TRBV19 and TRBJ2-7, the full variable domain reads DGGITQSPKYLFRKEGQNVTLSCEQNLNHDAMYWYRQDPGQGLRLIYYSQIVNDFQKGDIAEGYSVSREKKESFPLTVTSAQKNPTAFYLCASSMRWETYEQYFGPGTRLTVT.

The genes are TRBV7-9 and TRBJ2-7, with a possible D match to TRBD1 (5 bases). The V gene's germline CDR1 is SEHNR and CDR2 FQNEAQ (reference sequence). This CDR3 is 11 amino acids long. With 2 bases removed from V and 7 bases from J, the gap between germline ends came to 6 bases. The CDR3 loop reads CASSLQGEQYF. The CDR3 DNA follows: TGTGCCAGCAGCTTACAGGGAGAGCAGTACTTC.

CDR3 amino acids: CSAIPGRGAEAFF. The CDR3 nucleotides are TGCAGTGCTATCCCGGGGAGGGGGGCTGAAGCTTTCTTT. V and J are TRBV20-1 and TRBJ1-1, with D tentatively TRBD1 (6 bases). The CDR3 has 13 amino acids. V lost 4 bases and J lost 6, with 15 bases in between. Germline V CDR1 and CDR2: DFQATT, SNEGSKA (reference sequence).

This clonotype was picked up a small number of times. The chain uses TRBV10-3 and TRBJ1-6; 7 positions agree with TRBD1. With V trimmed by 6 bases and J by 7 bases, 6 bases remained unmatched. Germline-derived CDR1 and CDR2 are ENHRY and SYGVKD. CDR3 length: 14 amino acids. The CDR3: CAIRGQAENSPLHF. The DNA of the CDR3 is TGTGCCATCAGAGGACAGGCGGAAAATTCACCCCTCCACTTT.

The rearrangement joins TRBV4-3 to TRBJ2-5; 10 bases match TRBD2. The CDR3 contains 18 residues. Germline-derived CDR1 and CDR2 are LGHNA and YSLEER. V gave up 0 bases and J gave up 5 bases; unmatched junction bases: 12. CDR3 sequence reads: CASSQEWASGSTLETQYF. As DNA, the CDR3 is TGCGCCAGCAGCCAAGAGTGGGCTAGCGGGAGTACTCTTGAGACCCAGTACTTC.

V is TRBV19 and J is TRBJ1-2, with 7 bases that match TRBD1. J was trimmed by 0 bases and V by 5 bases; bases with no gene match: 9. The germline V gene encodes CDR1 LNHDA and CDR2 SQIVND (reference sequence). The CDR3 is 16 residues long. CDR3 protein: CASSAPRDSTNYGYTF. CDR3 bases: TGTGCCAGTAGTGCACCCCGGGACAGCACTAACTATGGCTACACCTTC.